One and the same sample provided the 15 T cell receptor beta chains below, sequenced in a study of cytomegalovirus exposure and HLA in healthy donors. 13 Jbeta primers and 60 Vbeta primers were used for the PCR. The data were produced by immunoSEQ multiplex PCR, yet TCRdb's version contains in-frame clones alone and is incomplete. The table lists around 280,000 clones, 85% to 90% of them singletons, with about 2.3% in the top ten. Sequencing input: PBMCs. These receptors were taken from a woman between 18 and 29 years old in good health and CMV-seronegative.

In its sample, this clone was seen once. The chain joins TRBV11-1 to TRBJ2-7, with a weak D call TRBD1 (7 bases). V was cut by 3 bases and J by 2 bases, with 11 bases left in between. The CDR3 contains 14 residues. The germline gives CDR1 SGHAT, CDR2 FQDESV (reference sequence). CDR3 bases: TGTGCCAGCAGCTTTGGAGGGACAGCCTACGAGCAGTACTTC. This codes for CASSFGGTAYEQYF.

This clone was counted once. The chain links TRBV7-2 to TRBJ1-1; possible D gene TRBD1, 6 bases. The CDR3 consists of 14 residues. V was shortened by 1 base and J by 3 bases, with 9 bases between the two germline ends. The germline V gene encodes CDR1 SGHTA and CDR2 FQGNSA. The CDR3 nucleotides read TGTGCCAGCAGCTTAGGCCAGGGGTACACTGAAGCTTTCTTT. Protein sequence: CASSLGQGYTEAFF. Full variable domain (remainder filled in from reference TRBV7-2 and TRBJ1-1): GAGVSQSPSNKVTEKGKDVELRCDPISGHTALYWYRQSLGQGLEFLIYFQGNSAPDKSGLPSDRFSAERTGGSVSTLTIQRTQQEDSAVYLCASSLGQGYTEAFFGQGTRLTVV.

The gene calls are TRBV15 and TRBJ1-6, with TRBD1 as a possible D gene (6 bases). The CDR3 sequence is 15 residues long. The germline V gene has CDR1 LNHNV and CDR2 YYDKDF (reference sequence). Trimming cost V 4 bases and J 7 bases, with 14 bases left between them. The CDR3 nucleotides read TGTGCCACCAGCACTACAGGGCCGGGAAATTCACCCCTCCACTTT. This encodes CATSTTGPGNSPLHF.

This clone was recorded only once. The chain combines TRBV29-1 with TRBJ1-1; D might be TRBD1 (5 bases). Germline lookup yields CDR1 SQVTM and CDR2 ANQGSEA. The V gene lost 6 bases and the J gene lost 1 base, with 15 bases spanning the gap. The CDR3 covers 14 residues. The CDR3 bases are TGCAGCGTCCTCCTAGCGGGGGAGAACACTGAAGCTTTCTTT. Translating it yields CSVLLAGENTEAFF.

This chain uses TRBV9 with TRBJ1-2; tentatively, D is TRBD1 (5 bases). V was trimmed by 4 bases and J by 0 bases, leaving 16 bases between them. Germline CDR1 SGDLS, CDR2 YYNGEE. The CDR3 runs to 16 residues. CDR3: CASSLTGDNPNYGYTF. CDR3 DNA sequence: TGTGCCAGCAGCCTGACGGGGGATAACCCTAACTATGGCTACACCTTC.

The chain carries TRBV4-2 and TRBJ2-1; 9 bases fit TRBD1. Germline loops: CDR1 LGHNA, CDR2 YNFKEQ. The CDR3 length is 17 residues. The ends lost 4 bases at V and 6 bases at J; junction bases unmatched: 13. The CDR3, as DNA: TGTGCCAGCAGCCTACCCTCCGGGACAGGGTCGTTCAATGAGCAGTTCTTC. Translating gives CASSLPSGTGSFNEQFF.

The CDR3 reads CASRPQGLTYSPLHF. Written as DNA, the CDR3 is TGTGCCAGCAGGCCACAGGGCTTAACTTATTCACCCCTCCACTTT. J is TRBJ1-6 and V is TRBV6-5; a possible D gene is TRBD1 (6 bases). Germline V gene sequence: CDR1 MNHEY, CDR2 SVGAGI. The V and J ends lost 6 bases and 8 bases respectively, with 17 bases between them. The CDR3 is 15 residues long.

The chain joins TRBV10-3 to TRBJ2-1, with D possibly being TRBD2 (6 bases). V lost 3 bases and J lost 7, with 13 bases in between. This CDR3 has 14 residues. Germline CDR1 and CDR2: ENHRY and SYGVKD. CDR3 sequence: CAISDRGIRNEQFF. Here the CDR3 DNA reads TGTGCCATCAGTGATCGGGGGATCAGGAATGAGCAGTTCTTC.

This clone was picked up one time. One end of the junction is discordant with germline, which a read error may explain. V usage is TRBV7-7 and J usage is TRBJ2-3, with a weak D call TRBD1 (6 bases). CDR1 is SSHAT, CDR2 FNYEAQ, per germline (reference sequence). The CDR3 totals 14 residues. This CDR3 reads CASSPGATTDTQYF. The CDR3 coding sequence is TGTGCTAGCAGCCCAGGGGCCACCACAGATACGCAGTATTTT.

This rearrangement joins TRBV2 to TRBJ1-1; D call uncertain. V was cut by 3 bases and J by 1 base, with 9 bases left in between. Germline V gene lookup returns CDR1 SNHLY and CDR2 FYNNEI. There are 14 residues in the CDR3. The CDR3 loop is CASSDDFPNTEAFF. DNA of the CDR3: TGTGCCAGCAGTGATGACTTCCCGAACACTGAAGCTTTCTTT.

The V and J genes are TRBV5-6 and TRBJ2-1, with 15 bases lining up with TRBD2. This CDR3 region has 17 residues. In germline, CDR1 is SGHDT, CDR2 YYEEEE. Unmatched junction bases numbered 6, after V lost 1 base and J lost 7 bases. The chain's CDR3 is CASSLKRTSGGANEQFF. The CDR3 nucleotides read TGTGCCAGCAGCTTGAAGCGGACTAGCGGGGGGGCAAATGAGCAGTTCTTC. Full variable domain (rest looked up from reference TRBV5-6 and TRBJ2-1): DAGVTQSPTHLIKTRGQQVTLRCSPKSGHDTVSWYQQALGQGPQFIFQYYEEEERQRGNFPDRFSGHQFPNYSSELNVNALLLGDSALYLCASSLKRTSGGANEQFFGPGTRLTVL.

The chain carries TRBV29-1 and TRBJ1-5, with no clear D. Germline CDR1 SQVTM, CDR2 ANQGSEA. This CDR3 comprises 15 residues. V gave up 4 bases and J gave up 0 bases, with 13 bases separating them. This chain's CDR3 is CSVADGLLSNQPQHF. The CDR3 coding sequence is TGCAGCGTTGCGGACGGACTCCTTAGCAATCAGCCCCAGCATTTT.

The CDR3 coding sequence is TGCGCCAGCAGCTTAGCCTGGACTAGTATCCATGAGCAGTTCTTC. Its protein product is CASSLAWTSIHEQFF. The chain has TRBV5-1 and TRBJ2-1, with TRBD2 matching over 7 bases. The length of the CDR3 is 15 residues. Per germline, CDR1 SGHRS and CDR2 YFSETQ. The junction had 10 bases not matched to a gene; V was cut back by 2 bases and J by 8 bases. Together with reference TRBV5-1 and TRBJ2-1, the CDR3 gives the full variable domain: KAGVTQTPRYLIKTRGQQVTLSCSPISGHRSVSWYQQTPGQGLQFLFEYFSETQRNKGNFPGRFSGRQFSNSRSEMNVSTLELGDSALYLCASSLAWTSIHEQFFGPGTRLTVL.

CDR3 protein: CASSTSPGQGYGYTF. CDR3 in DNA: TGCGCCAGCAGCACTTCCCCGGGACAGGGATATGGCTACACCTTC. The chain employs TRBV5-1 and TRBJ1-2, with 9 bases that match TRBD1. Trimming removed 4 bases from V and 5 bases from J; junction bases left unmatched: 9. Germline assignment: CDR1 SGHRS and CDR2 YFSETQ. This CDR3 is built from 15 residues.

The V call is TRBV12-5, the J call TRBJ2-7, with D hard to call. V was cut by 6 bases and J by 1 base, with 10 bases left in between. Germline V gene lookup returns CDR1 LGHNT and CDR2 FRNRAP. The CDR3 is 13 residues long. The CDR3 DNA reads as TGTGCTAGTGGCCTTGGGCTTTCCTACGAGCAGTACTTC. Its protein is CASGLGLSYEQYF.